These 21 T cell receptor beta chains came from one sample sequenced in a study of cytotoxic CD8 clonotypes in ibrutinib-treated CLL (dated by TCRdb to the early 2020s). Library construction relied on the immunoSEQ multiplex PCR assay. The source is immuneACCESS, and TCRdb retained only in-frame sequences with V and J called. Part of the clones is not carried over; for the studies checked, unresolved V genes explain less than half of this, and the remainder is unexplained. The sample data list about 8,600 clones, and around 70% of these were observed just once. Less than 40% of the sample is held by the ten biggest clonotypes. The input for sequencing was PBMCs, taken before ibrutinib treatment. Receptors originate from a human donor with chronic lymphocytic leukemia.

This clone was seen a handful of times. At one end the junction does not follow the germline gene, possibly because of a read error. The genes are TRBV7-7 and TRBJ2-2; possibly TRBD1 for D (6 bases). Germline CDR1 SSHAT, CDR2 FNYEAQ (reference sequence). This CDR3 contains 15 residues. Here the CDR3 DNA reads TGTGCTAGCAGCTTAGGTACAGGGTCCACCGGGGAGCTGTTTTTT. Its protein is CASSLGTGSTGELFF.

This rearrangement joins TRBV7-9 to TRBJ2-3; 12 bases line up with TRBD2. Germline CDR1 SEHNR, CDR2 FQNEAQ (reference sequence). V was clipped by 10 bases and J by 3 bases; unmatched bases: 5. The CDR3 consists of 14 residues. The CDR3 sequence is CAISGLAGTDTQYF. CDR3 in DNA: TGTGCCATTTCCGGACTAGCGGGAACAGATACGCAGTATTTT.

The rearrangement links TRBV9 to TRBJ1-1; 8 bases are shared with TRBD1. The trim removed 3 bases at V and 6 bases at J, leaving 10 bases unmatched. This CDR3 region has 15 residues. The germline gives CDR1 SGDLS, CDR2 YYNGEE. The CDR3 loop reads CASSAKDRGVSEAFF. CDR3 nucleotide sequence: TGTGCCAGCAGCGCTAAAGACAGGGGTGTTTCTGAAGCTTTCTTT. The full variable domain, its missing parts supplied by reference TRBV9 and TRBJ1-1, is DSGVTQTPKHLITATGQRVTLRCSPRSGDLSVYWYQQSLDQGLQFLIQYYNGEERAKGNILERFSAQQFPDLHSELNLSSLELGDSALYFCASSAKDRGVSEAFFGQGTRLTVV.

This clone was detected only a few times. The V gene is TRBV7-9, the J gene TRBJ1-1; no reliable D call. The CDR3 contains 15 residues. Germline CDR1 and CDR2: SEHNR and FQNEAQ (reference sequence). V was trimmed by 5 bases and J by 2 bases, leaving 15 bases between them. This chain's CDR3 is CASSLVAITNTEAFF. CDR3 nucleotides: TGTGCCAGCAGCCTAGTCGCGATAACTAACACTGAAGCTTTCTTT. Based on the CDR3 plus reference TRBV7-9 and TRBJ1-1, the full variable domain is DTGVSQNPRHKITKRGQNVTFRCDPISEHNRLYWYRQTLGQGPEFLTYFQNEAQLEKSRLLSDRFSAERPKGSFSTLEIQRTEQGDSAMYLCASSLVAITNTEAFFGQGTRLTVV.

This clone occurred once. The chain couples TRBV19 to TRBJ2-7; no definite D call. The germline gives CDR1 LNHDA, CDR2 SQIVND (reference sequence). This CDR3 spans 11 amino acids. Trimming removed 5 bases from V and 1 base from J, with 3 bases in between. CDR3 residues: CASSASYEQYF. The CDR3 DNA reads TGTGCCAGTAGTGCGTCCTACGAGCAGTACTTC.

J is TRBJ1-5 and V is TRBV19; perhaps TRBD1 as D (6 bases). V was clipped by 6 bases and J by 6 bases, with 12 bases between them. CDR1 is LNHDA, CDR2 SQIVND, per germline (reference sequence). The CDR3 has 13 amino acids. CDR3 bases: TGTGCCAGTAGGGCAGGGGTGGGTCAGCCCCAGCATTTT. It specifies CASRAGVGQPQHF.

The CDR3 protein is CASSHTTDTQYF. CDR3 bases: TGTGCCAGTAGCCATACCACAGATACGCAGTATTTT. This rearrangement joins TRBV19 to TRBJ2-3, with D hard to call. V was pared by 6 bases and J by 2 bases, with 6 bases between. The CDR3 runs to 12 residues. CDR1 is LNHDA and CDR2 is SQIVND in the germline V gene (reference sequence).

V usage is TRBV30 and J usage is TRBJ1-2, with D possibly matching TRBD1 (5 bases). The V gene lost 3 bases and the J gene lost 4 bases, with 9 bases spanning the gap. This CDR3 contains 12 residues. Per germline, CDR1 GTSNPN and CDR2 SVGIG (reference sequence). Here the CDR3 DNA reads TGTGCCTGGAGATATCAGGGCTATGGCTACACCTTC. It codes for CAWRYQGYGYTF.

The chain carries TRBV28 and TRBJ1-5; D is perhaps TRBD1 (6 bases). Trimming cost V 7 bases and J 0 bases, with 10 bases left between them. Germline loops: CDR1 MDHEN, CDR2 SYDVKM. The length of the CDR3 is 14 residues. CDR3 in DNA: TGTGCCAGCAAGGGGGGGTATAGCAATCAGCCCCAGCATTTT. It specifies CASKGGYSNQPQHF.

The CDR3 region has the DNA TGTGCCAGCGGGGTGACGGTGAACACTGAAGCTTTCTTT. Protein sequence: CASGVTVNTEAFF. The chain employs TRBV28 and TRBJ1-1; D uncertain. The CDR3 contains 13 residues. With 8 bases removed from V and 0 bases from J, the gap between germline ends came to 10 bases. The V gene's germline CDR1 is MDHEN and CDR2 SYDVKM.

The CDR3 DNA sequence: TGTGCCAGCTCACCGGCACCGAGGAACACCGGGGAGCTGTTTTTT. Its protein product is CASSPAPRNTGELFF. The chain employs TRBV18 and TRBJ2-2; no reliable D call. Germline V gives CDR1 KGHSH, CDR2 LQKENI. Trimming pared 3 bases from V and 1 base from J, leaving 9 bases between. The CDR3 sequence is 15 residues long.

This clone was picked up a small number of times. The chain employs TRBV29-1 and TRBJ2-7, with 11 bases identical to TRBD1. V was pared by 4 bases and J by 4 bases, with 6 bases of the junction left unmatched. Germline CDR1 and CDR2: SQVTM and ANQGSEA. This CDR3 has 14 amino acids. The CDR3 nucleotides read TGCAGCGTTGTCGGGACAGGGGGTTGGTACGAGCAGTACTTC. Translation: CSVVGTGGWYEQYF.

This chain links TRBV19 with TRBJ2-7; the match to TRBD2 covers 9 bases. Germline trimming cut 3 bases from V and 2 bases from J; bases unmatched to any gene: 5. CDR1 is LNHDA and CDR2 is SQIVND in the germline V gene (reference sequence). CDR3 length equals 15 residues. CDR3 amino acids: CASSITSGQTYEQYF. CDR3 coding DNA: TGTGCCAGTAGTATCACTAGCGGGCAAACCTACGAGCAGTACTTC.

The chain joins TRBV5-4 to TRBJ2-1; 9 bases fit TRBD2. CDR3 size: 15 residues. Germline V lookup: CDR1 SGHNT, CDR2 YYREEE (reference sequence). V gave up 2 bases and J gave up 5 bases; unmatched junction bases: 5. CDR3 bases: TGTGCCAGCAGCTTAGTAGCGGGAGAGAACAATGAGCAGTTCTTC. This sequence encodes CASSLVAGENNEQFF.

As DNA, the CDR3 is TGTGCCAGCAGCTTGGTGGCCACACGGGGGGCGAATGGCTACACCTTC. Protein product: CASSLVATRGANGYTF. The V gene is TRBV5-4, the J gene TRBJ1-2, with D possibly TRBD1 on 6 matching bases. The germline V gene encodes CDR1 SGHNT and CDR2 YYREEE (reference sequence). CDR3 size: 16 residues. The V and J ends lost 0 bases and 6 bases respectively, with 18 bases between them.

Only one count was recorded for this clone. The rearrangement joins TRBV4-1 to TRBJ1-1; TRBD1 agrees at 8 bases. Germline V lookup: CDR1 MGHRA, CDR2 YSYEKL. V was pared by 5 bases and J by 5 bases, with 7 bases of the junction left unmatched. The CDR3 has 14 residues. CDR3 DNA: TGCGCCAGCAGCTTCGACAGGGGTCGGACTGAAGCTTTCTTT. Its protein is CASSFDRGRTEAFF.

V usage is TRBV5-4 and J usage is TRBJ2-1; D perhaps matches TRBD1 (6 bases). The CDR3 spans 14 residues. CDR1 SGHNT and CDR2 YYREEE come from the germline V gene (reference sequence). Between the trimmed V and J ends, which lost 2 bases and 7 bases, there was a span of 13 bases. The CDR3 DNA follows: TGTGCCAGCAGCTTCAGGGGAGACGGTAATGAGCAGTTCTTC. Its translation: CASSFRGDGNEQFF.

This rearrangement joins TRBV5-1 to TRBJ2-1, with TRBD2 matching 13 bases. The CDR3 has 15 residues. Losses at the gene ends were 8 bases for V and 9 bases for J; bases not matched to a gene: 11. Germline V CDR1 and CDR2: SGHRS, YFSETQ. CDR3 nucleotide sequence: TGCGCCAGTACTGGTGGACTAGCGGGAGATGGTGAGCAGTTCTTC. Translating gives CASTGGLAGDGEQFF.

The rearrangement links TRBV7-2 to TRBJ1-5; perhaps TRBD1 as D (5 bases). V lost 5 bases and J 3 bases, leaving 11 bases between the germline ends. Germline assignment: CDR1 SGHTA and CDR2 FQGNSA. The CDR3 has 14 residues. DNA of the CDR3: TGTGCCAGCAGCCCAGGACACGTCAATCAGCCCCAGCATTTT. Its protein product is CASSPGHVNQPQHF.

This chain connects TRBV6-1 to TRBJ2-7; D assignment may be TRBD1 or TRBD2 (5 bases each). In germline, CDR1 is MNHNS, CDR2 SASEGT. V gave up 6 bases and J gave up 7 bases, with 13 bases separating them. This CDR3 is built from 12 residues. The CDR3 sequence is CASSRDGFEQYF. The CDR3 DNA is TGTGCCAGCAGCCGGGACGGTTTTGAGCAGTACTTC.

This chain links TRBV7-9 with TRBJ2-1; D is unresolved. The CDR3 is 15 residues long. Trimming shortened V by 4 bases and J by 9 bases, and 19 bases separated the two germline ends. Germline V lookup: CDR1 SEHNR, CDR2 FQNEAQ (reference sequence). CDR3 DNA sequence: TGTGCCAGCAGCTGGGGAAACGCGCACAATAGTGAGCAGTTCTTC. It is translated as CASSWGNAHNSEQFF.